This note documents a single TCR beta chain sequence. The record originates from a study of technical replicates of blood from a few donors. Measured with immunoSEQ multiplex PCR; TCRdb has only the in-frame clones, and not every one. This table has around 80,000 clones, 98% appearing once. CDR1 is GTSNPN, CDR2 SVGIG, per germline (reference sequence). CDR3 size: 14 residues. Deletions cut 0 bases from V and 0 bases from J, with 9 bases between. This clonotype originated in a human donor in good health. The rearrangement links TRBV30 to TRBJ2-7; weak D call: TRBD1 (5 bases). What was sequenced was T cells isolated from PBMCs. As DNA, the CDR3 is TGTGCCTGGAGTGTTGACAGTAACTCCTACGAGCAGTACTTC. Its translation is CAWSVDSNSYEQYF.